Following are 30 T cell receptor beta chains from one sample sequenced in a study of metastatic and nonmetastatic thyroid tumors. Every patient underwent thyroid surgery untreated. TCRdb reprocessed the PCR reads via MiXCR. This sample carries under 35,000 clones, around a quarter of them seen once, and the ten largest clones take roughly 14%. Sequenced sample: blood. All receptors derive from a female donor with papillary thyroid cancer or a benign thyroid nodule (not recorded which). Some clones in this sample may be carry-over from other donors' samples.

Regarding this clone: A read error may be the cause here, since a much bigger clone is one base away. The genes are TRBV27 and TRBJ2-1; D is possibly TRBD2 (7 bases). Germline CDR1 and CDR2: MNHEY and SMNVEV (reference sequence). The CDR3 covers 15 residues. The CDR3, as DNA: TGTGCCAGCGGGGGGGCGGTAGGGCTAAGGGATGAGCAGCTCTTC. This translates into CASGGAVGLRDEQLF.

J is TRBJ2-3 and V is TRBV6-1; 7 bases align to TRBD2. CDR1 and CDR2 from the germline V gene are MNHNS and SASEGT. With 7 bases clipped from V and 6 bases from J, the junction kept 16 bases outside the gene matches. The CDR3 extends over 16 amino acids. CDR3 protein: CASIPISGGGADTQYF. CDR3 DNA: TGTGCCAGCATCCCCATATCGGGGGGAGGCGCCGATACGCAGTATTTT.

The V call is TRBV5-1, the J call TRBJ2-2, with D possibly TRBD1 on 5 matching bases. V lost 2 bases and J 5 bases, leaving 13 bases between the germline ends. The CDR3 covers 15 residues. Germline V gene sequence: CDR1 SGHRS, CDR2 YFSETQ. The CDR3 region has the DNA TGCGCCAGCAGCTTTTGGGGCCATCTTACCGGGGAGCTGTTTTTT. This translates into CASSFWGHLTGELFF.

The V and J genes are TRBV9 and TRBJ1-1, with a possible D match to TRBD1 (5 bases). CDR3 length: 14 amino acids. V was cut by 3 bases and J by 0 bases, with 9 bases left in between. Looked up from germline, CDR1 is SGDLS and CDR2 is YYNGEE. CDR3 sequence (DNA): TGTGCCAGCAGCGCGGGGACTGTGAACACTGAAGCTTTCTTT. Residues: CASSAGTVNTEAFF.

For this clone: At one end the junction does not follow the germline gene, possibly because of a read error. The chain recombines TRBV7-3 with TRBJ1-1, with unresolved D. The CDR3 has 14 residues. Germline-derived CDR1 and CDR2 are SGHTA and FQGTGA. This CDR3 reads CASSPAVGNTESFF. The DNA for the CDR3 is TGTGCCAGCAGCCCGGCAGTGGGCAACACTGAATCTTTCTTT. The complete variable domain, with remaining parts taken from reference TRBV7-3 and TRBJ1-1, reads GAGVSQTPSNKVTEKGKYVELRCDPISGHTALYWYRQSLGQGPEFLIYFQGTGAADDSGLPNDRFFAVRPEGSVSTLKIQRTERGDSAVYLCASSPAVGNTESFFGQGTRLTVV.

This rearrangement joins TRBV6-5 to TRBJ2-7; no clear D gene. Trimming left V 2 bases short and J 2 bases short, with 10 bases between. The CDR3 spans 14 residues. Germline CDR1 MNHEY, CDR2 SVGAGI. The CDR3 loop reads CASSYAGPPYEQYF. The CDR3 DNA is TGTGCCAGCAGTTACGCTGGGCCTCCCTACGAGCAGTACTTC.

There are a few counts of this clone. Here the CDR3 reads CASSETSVGGELFF. In DNA, the CDR3 is TGTGCCAGCAGTGAGACATCAGTAGGCGGGGAGCTGTTTTTT. The chain combines TRBV12-3 or TRBV12-4 with TRBJ2-2, with D uncertain. CDR3 size: 14 residues. Trimming stripped 5 bases from V and 7 bases from J, with 14 bases between.

This clone appeared a few times. The chain is built from TRBV27 and TRBJ2-1; D gene uncertain. The CDR3 covers 14 residues. CDR1 is MNHEY and CDR2 is SMNVEV in the germline V gene (reference sequence). The germline V and J ends were trimmed by 5 bases and 13 bases, with 21 bases remaining between them. The CDR3 region is CASSHFGRYNYQFF. Written as DNA, the CDR3 is TGTGCCAGCAGTCATTTCGGCAGATACAATTATCAGTTCTTC.

The table lists this clone with a few counts. This sequence joins TRBV6-1 and TRBJ2-2; D not certain. The CDR3 spans 13 residues. Per germline, CDR1 MNHNS and CDR2 SASEGT. V dropped 5 bases and J dropped 3 bases, with 7 bases sitting between them. The chain's CDR3 is CASSRADTGELFF. The CDR3 DNA reads as TGTGCCAGCAGTCGGGCTGACACCGGGGAGCTGTTTTTT.

Only a few counts were recorded for this clone. This rearrangement joins TRBV19 to TRBJ1-6; a weak D match, TRBD1 (6 bases). Trimming shortened V by 3 bases and J by 6 bases, and 12 bases separated the two germline ends. CDR1 and CDR2 (germline): LNHDA, SQIVND (reference sequence). The CDR3 sequence is 15 residues long. Here the CDR3 DNA reads TGTGCCAGTAGTATCCTCCCGGACAGTAATTCACCCCTCCACTTT. It specifies CASSILPDSNSPLHF.

The chain recombines TRBV3-1 with TRBJ2-1; 8 nucleotides align to TRBD2. With 6 bases clipped from V and 5 bases from J, the junction kept 6 bases outside the gene matches. Per germline, CDR1 LGHDT and CDR2 YNNKEL (reference sequence). The CDR3 runs to 14 residues. The CDR3 sequence is CASRRSGSDNEQFF. In DNA form, the CDR3 reads TGTGCCAGCAGGAGGAGCGGGAGTGACAATGAGCAGTTCTTC.

This clone was detected only a few times. This could be a read error, since a much larger clone is one nucleotide away. This chain joins TRBV24-1 and TRBJ2-5; 11 bases agree with TRBD2. Germline trimming cut 0 bases from V and 3 bases from J; bases unmatched to any gene: 11. This CDR3 is built from 19 residues. Per the germline V gene, CDR1 is KGHDR and CDR2 is SFDVKD. This CDR3 reads CATSDLGVQGLAAKETQYF. In DNA form, the CDR3 reads TGTGCCACCAGTGATTTGGGGGTTCAGGGACTAGCGGCGAAAGAGACCCAGTACTTC.

At least ten counts were recorded for this clone. The chain links TRBV5-1 to TRBJ2-7; 10 nucleotides match TRBD1. The CDR3 consists of 14 residues. Unmatched junction bases numbered 7, after V lost 5 bases and J lost 5 bases. Germline CDR1 and CDR2: SGHRS and YFSETQ. CDR3 in DNA: TGCGCCAGCAGAACCAGGACAGGGGGGAACGAGCAGTACTTC. This gives the protein CASRTRTGGNEQYF.

This clone is termed medium-sized. The rearrangement joins TRBV27 to TRBJ1-1; D is possibly TRBD1 (5 bases). This CDR3 has 15 residues. Germline V gene lookup returns CDR1 MNHEY and CDR2 SMNVEV (reference sequence). V was pared by 2 bases and J by 4 bases, with 14 bases between. The CDR3, as DNA: TGTGCCAGCAGTTTAATTCGGGGTGGGGGCACTGAAGCTTTCTTT. This gives the protein CASSLIRGGGTEAFF.

This clone was counted at least ten times. The chain employs TRBV9 and TRBJ2-1; TRBD2 agrees at 8 bases. Looked up from germline, CDR1 is SGDLS and CDR2 is YYNGEE. CDR3 size: 15 residues. J lost 8 bases, V lost 4 bases, and 11 bases had no gene match. The CDR3 protein is CASSLYSGSLHEQFF. For the CDR3, the DNA is TGTGCCAGCAGCCTCTACAGCGGGAGTCTCCATGAGCAGTTCTTC.

This clone was found a few times. One end of the junction fails to match germline, which may point to a read error. The chain employs TRBV6-2 or TRBV6-3 and TRBJ2-5; perhaps TRBD2 as D (6 bases). The CDR3 totals 15 residues. Germline CDR1 MNHEY, CDR2 SVGEGT. In nucleotides, the CDR3 is TGTGCCAGCAGTTACGGAGGAATAGCGGAAGAGACACAGTACTTC. It translates to CASSYGGIAEETQYF.

The V gene is TRBV30, the J gene TRBJ1-1; D is possibly TRBD1 (5 bases). V was shortened by 3 bases and J by 4 bases, with 12 bases between the two germline ends. The CDR3 runs to 13 residues. Per germline, CDR1 GTSNPN and CDR2 SVGIG (reference sequence). The chain's CDR3 is CAWRAGGGTEAFF. The CDR3, as DNA: TGTGCCTGGAGAGCGGGGGGAGGCACTGAAGCTTTCTTT.

The rearrangement joins TRBV5-5 to TRBJ2-7; D is ambiguous. Trimming pared 0 bases from V and 1 base from J, leaving 11 bases between. Germline-derived CDR1 and CDR2 are SGHKS and YYEKEE (reference sequence). This CDR3 contains 15 residues. The CDR3 nucleotides are TGTGCCAGCAGCTTGGCCAGGCCCACTTCCTACGAGCAGTACTTC. This codes for CASSLARPTSYEQYF.

The chain has TRBV6-1 and TRBJ1-1; TRBD1 agrees at 10 bases. The CDR3 runs to 17 residues. The V segment lost 5 bases and the J segment 0 bases; nucleotides outside the gene matches: 9. Germline values: CDR1 MNHNS, CDR2 SASEGT. The CDR3 loop reads CASSRTGTGDLNTEAFF. The CDR3, as DNA: TGTGCCAGCAGTCGTACCGGGACAGGGGACTTGAACACTGAAGCTTTCTTT.

The table lists this clone with many counts. V usage is TRBV5-5 and J usage is TRBJ2-3, with D unresolved. CDR3 length equals 14 residues. The germline gives CDR1 SGHKS, CDR2 YYEKEE (reference sequence). V lost 0 bases and J lost 4, with 9 bases in between. For the CDR3, the DNA is TGTGCCAGCAGCTTGGGAGGAAACTCAGATACGCAGTATTTT. It is translated as CASSLGGNSDTQYF.

This clone was seen repeatedly, ten times or more. This rearrangement joins TRBV30 to TRBJ2-5, with 8 bases lining up with TRBD2. The CDR3 is 14 amino acids. Trimming took 4 bases from V and 4 from J; bases not matched to a gene: 8. CDR1 is GTSNPN and CDR2 is SVGIG in the germline V gene (reference sequence). The CDR3 loop is CAWTDGREGETQYF. CDR3 nucleotide sequence: TGTGCCTGGACCGACGGGAGGGAGGGAGAGACCCAGTACTTC.

At least ten counts were recorded for this clone. The V gene is TRBV7-6, the J gene TRBJ2-3; the D is unclear. Trimming pared 3 bases from V and 3 bases from J, leaving 4 bases between. Germline V gene sequence: CDR1 SGHVS, CDR2 FNYEAQ. This CDR3 has 12 amino acids. The CDR3 DNA sequence: TGTGCCAGCAGCTTCCAGACAGATACGCAGTATTTT. Amino acids: CASSFQTDTQYF.

V is TRBV12-3 or TRBV12-4 and J is TRBJ1-3; 8 positions agree with TRBD1. Trimming cost V 7 bases and J 2 bases; bases outside gene matches: 16. The CDR3 contains 18 residues. The CDR3 loop is CASTLRGAGTGTGNTIYF. The CDR3 DNA sequence: TGTGCCAGCACCCTGCGGGGCGCTGGGACAGGTACTGGAAACACCATATATTTT.

The DNA for the CDR3 is TGTGCCAGCAGCCAAGGACAGTCCTACGAGCAGTACTTC. Translating it yields CASSQGQSYEQYF. The chain employs TRBV7-9 and TRBJ2-7, with D perhaps TRBD1 (6 bases). V dropped 5 bases and J dropped 1 base, with 9 bases sitting between them. Looked up from germline, CDR1 is SEHNR and CDR2 is FQNEAQ (reference sequence). The CDR3 contains 13 residues.

This clone was counted ten times or more. V usage is TRBV19 and J usage is TRBJ2-4; 7 nucleotides align to TRBD1. Germline V gene data show CDR1 as LNHDA and CDR2 as SQIVND (reference sequence). There are 14 residues in the CDR3. The V segment lost 7 bases and the J segment 8 bases; nucleotides outside the gene matches: 11. This chain's CDR3 is CASTRQGGYDIQYF. CDR3 in DNA: TGTGCCAGTACCCGACAGGGTGGGTATGACATTCAGTACTTC.

This clone was recorded a few times. V gene TRBV27 combines with J gene TRBJ1-6; D is undetermined. The V end was cut by 7 bases, the J end by 6 bases, with 13 bases between. CDR1 and CDR2 from the germline V gene are MNHEY and SMNVEV (reference sequence). The CDR3 totals 14 residues. CDR3 loop: CASNQRVGNSPLHF. CDR3 nucleotides: TGTGCCAGCAACCAAAGGGTTGGTAATTCACCCCTCCACTTT.

This clone has ten or more counts. Here the CDR3 reads CASSQGTGGTGELFF. CDR3 DNA sequence: TGTGCCAGCAGCCAAGGGACAGGGGGCACCGGGGAGCTGTTTTTT. The rearrangement links TRBV7-3 to TRBJ2-2, with 11 bases identical to TRBD1. There are 15 residues in the CDR3. After removal of 5 bases from V and 4 bases from J, the junction contained 3 bases not matched to a gene. Germline V lookup: CDR1 SGHTA, CDR2 FQGTGA.

The CDR3 bases are TGTGCCAGCAGCTTCGGGATAGCGGGAGGGCCTGGCGAGCAGTACTTC. Translated, it gives CASSFGIAGGPGEQYF. The rearrangement links TRBV11-1 to TRBJ2-7; 11 nucleotides agree with TRBD2. V was clipped by 3 bases and J by 6 bases; unmatched bases: 10. Per germline, CDR1 SGHAT and CDR2 FQDESV (reference sequence). The CDR3 has 16 amino acids.

V and J are TRBV10-3 and TRBJ2-2, with 7 nucleotides matching TRBD1. Looked up from germline, CDR1 is ENHRY and CDR2 is SYGVKD. V was clipped by 6 bases and J by 6 bases; unmatched bases: 7. CDR3 size: 14 residues. This CDR3 reads CAIRTGKGAGELFF. The CDR3 nucleotides read TGTGCCATCAGGACAGGGAAAGGGGCCGGGGAGCTGTTTTTT.

Remarks on this clone: A much larger clone differs from this one at a single base, so this may be a read error. Other DNA sequences from this sample encode an identical CDR3 as well. The chain has TRBV6-4 and TRBJ2-3; 9 positions match TRBD1. J was trimmed by 1 base and V by 5 bases; bases with no gene match: 1. This CDR3 spans 14 amino acids. Germline V lookup: CDR1 MRHNA, CDR2 SNTAGT. CDR3 region: CASSRTGGTDTQYF. Written as DNA, the CDR3 is TGTGCCAGCAGTAGGACAGGGGGCACAGATACGCAGTATTTT.